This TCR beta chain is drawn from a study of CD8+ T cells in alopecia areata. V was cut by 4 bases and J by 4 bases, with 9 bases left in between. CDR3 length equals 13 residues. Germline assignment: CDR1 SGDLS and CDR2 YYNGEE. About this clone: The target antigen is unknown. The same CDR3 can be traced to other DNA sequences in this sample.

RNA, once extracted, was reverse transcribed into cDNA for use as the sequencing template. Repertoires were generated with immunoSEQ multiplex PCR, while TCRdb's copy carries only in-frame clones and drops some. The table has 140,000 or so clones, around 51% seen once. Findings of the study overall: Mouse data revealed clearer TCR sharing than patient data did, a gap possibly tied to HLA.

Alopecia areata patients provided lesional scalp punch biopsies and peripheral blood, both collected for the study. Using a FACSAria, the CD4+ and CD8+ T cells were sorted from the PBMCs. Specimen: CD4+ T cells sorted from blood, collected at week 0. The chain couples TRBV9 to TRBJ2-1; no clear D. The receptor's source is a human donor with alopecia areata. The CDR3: CASSPGSYNEQFF. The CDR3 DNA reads TGTGCCAGCAGCCCTGGTTCTTACAATGAGCAGTTCTTC.